Below are 30 T cell receptor beta chains sequenced from a single sample in a study of CD8+ T cells in alopecia areata. cDNA prepared by RNA extraction and subsequent reverse transcription served as the template for sequencing. Data came from immunoSEQ multiplex PCR; TCRdb stores just in-frame clones and leaves some out. The table has 130,000 to 150,000 clones, roughly 50% seen once; the top ten hold over 5.5%. Sequencing was done on a sample of CD4+ T cells sorted from blood. These receptors were collected from a human donor with alopecia areata.

The chain joins TRBV2 to TRBJ1-2; D is unclear. V was clipped by 1 base and J by 5 bases, with 5 bases between them. The CDR3 runs 12 residues. The germline CDR1 and CDR2 sequences are SNHLY and FYNNEI. As DNA, the CDR3 is TGTGCCAGCAGTGAAGGCAGTTATGGCTACACCTTC. Encoded protein: CASSEGSYGYTF.

This clone was seen more than once but under ten times. This CDR3 is CASSSGRGSGGETQYF. DNA of the CDR3: TGCGCCAGCAGCAGCGGAAGGGGGAGTGGAGGGGAGACCCAGTACTTC. The V gene is TRBV5-1, the J gene TRBJ2-5; the D call may be TRBD1 or TRBD2 (6 bases each). This CDR3 region has 16 residues. Trimming cost V 4 bases and J 5 bases, with 21 bases left between them. Germline CDR1 and CDR2: SGHRS and YFSETQ.

This clone has only a few counts. V gene TRBV27 combines with J gene TRBJ1-1; D call uncertain. The CDR3 contains 14 residues. Trimming stripped 8 bases from V and 1 base from J, with 14 bases between. The germline V gene encodes CDR1 MNHEY and CDR2 SMNVEV (reference sequence). CDR3 sequence reads: CASSTRAQNTEAFF. As DNA, the CDR3 is TGTGCCAGCTCAACGAGGGCCCAGAACACTGAAGCTTTCTTT.

The gene calls are TRBV30 and TRBJ1-2; D might be TRBD1 (5 bases). V was shortened by 0 bases and J by 8 bases, with 19 bases between the two germline ends. In germline, CDR1 is GTSNPN, CDR2 SVGIG (reference sequence). The CDR3 has 15 amino acids. CDR3 sequence (DNA): TGTGCCTGGAGTGTAGGTTCGAGTACAGGAGCAGGCTACACCTTC. Amino acids: CAWSVGSSTGAGYTF. The full variable domain, its missing parts supplied by reference TRBV30 and TRBJ1-2, is SQTIHQWPATLVQPVGSPLSLECTVEGTSNPNLYWYRQAAGRGLQLLFYSVGIGQISSEVPQNLSASRPQDRQFILSSKKLLLSDSGFYLCAWSVGSSTGAGYTFGSGTRLTVV.

This chain uses TRBV4-2 with TRBJ1-1; the D is unclear. Looked up from germline, CDR1 is LGHNA and CDR2 is YNFKEQ. The CDR3 has 17 amino acids. Trimming took off 0 bases at V and 4 bases at J, with 18 bases between the two ends. CDR3 nucleotides: TGTGCCAGCAGCCAAGATCTTGATATCGACGGTTCCACTGAAGCTTTCTTT. This codes for CASSQDLDIDGSTEAFF.

The V and J genes are TRBV28 and TRBJ2-1; D is perhaps TRBD1 (6 bases). Deletions cut 6 bases from V and 0 bases from J, with 18 bases between. The CDR3 has 17 amino acids. Looked up from germline, CDR1 is MDHEN and CDR2 is SYDVKM. The CDR3 loop reads CASRPPGTPPSYNEQFF. Here the CDR3 DNA reads TGTGCCAGCAGACCCCCCGGGACACCTCCCTCCTACAATGAGCAGTTCTTC. Based on the CDR3 plus reference TRBV28 and TRBJ2-1, the full variable domain is DVKVTQSSRYLVKRTGEKVFLECVQDMDHENMFWYRQDPGLGLRLIYFSYDVKMKEKGDIPEGYSVSREKKERFSLILESASTNQTSMYLCASRPPGTPPSYNEQFFGPGTRLTVL.

J is TRBJ2-7 and V is TRBV15; 7 nucleotides match TRBD1. This CDR3 comprises 14 residues. From germline, CDR1 is LNHNV and CDR2 YYDKDF (reference sequence). Trimming removed 0 bases from V and 7 bases from J; junction bases left unmatched: 6. The chain's CDR3 is CATSRDRQGLEQYF. CDR3 nucleotide sequence: TGTGCCACCAGCAGAGACCGACAGGGCTTGGAGCAGTACTTC. Full variable domain (rest looked up from reference TRBV15 and TRBJ2-7): DAMVIQNPRYQVTQFGKPVTLSCSQTLNHNVMYWYQQKSSQAPKLLFHYYDKDFNNEADTPDNFQSRRPNTSFCFLDIRSPGLGDTAMYLCATSRDRQGLEQYFGPGTRLTVT.

This clone was seen only a few times. The rearrangement joins TRBV29-1 to TRBJ2-1; D is possibly TRBD2 (6 bases). The germline gives CDR1 SQVTM, CDR2 ANQGSEA. V was trimmed by 2 bases and J by 5 bases, leaving 13 bases between them. The length of the CDR3 is 14 residues. The DNA of the CDR3 is TGCAGCGTTGAATTCCTGGCGGGAAACAATGAGCAGTTCTTC. Protein: CSVEFLAGNNEQFF.

The chain carries TRBV6-6 and TRBJ1-5; no clear D gene. Trimming took off 7 bases at V and 6 bases at J, with 13 bases between the two ends. This CDR3 region has 13 residues. The germline gives CDR1 MNHNY, CDR2 SVGAGI (reference sequence). This CDR3 is CASTQPPSQPQHF. DNA of the CDR3: TGTGCCAGCACCCAACCCCCGAGTCAGCCCCAGCATTTT.

The genes are TRBV4-1 and TRBJ1-2, with TRBD1 matching 8 bases. From germline, CDR1 is MGHRA and CDR2 YSYEKL. Trimming cost V 2 bases and J 2 bases; bases outside gene matches: 7. The CDR3 loop spans 16 amino acids. CDR3 loop: CASSQSYPGGNYGYTF. As DNA, the CDR3 is TGCGCCAGCAGCCAATCTTACCCAGGGGGCAACTATGGCTACACCTTC.

The chain joins TRBV5-1 to TRBJ2-1; 7 bases map to TRBD1. CDR3 size: 15 residues. The V gene end was trimmed by 2 bases and the J gene end by 8 bases; junction bases not matched to a gene: 10. Germline-derived CDR1 and CDR2 are SGHRS and YFSETQ. The CDR3 DNA sequence: TGCGCCAGCAGCTTCGAGGGGACAGTATTTTATGAGCAGTTCTTC. It specifies CASSFEGTVFYEQFF.

This clone appeared a few times. This sequence joins TRBV2 and TRBJ1-5; 7 nucleotides align to TRBD1. CDR3 size: 15 residues. V shed 2 bases, J shed 5 bases, and the junction held 6 bases outside the gene matches. Germline CDR1 and CDR2: SNHLY and FYNNEI. CDR3 coding DNA: TGTGCCAGCAGTGAATTCTTGGGACAGTATCAGCCCCAGCATTTT. This gives the protein CASSEFLGQYQPQHF.

This clone was detected only a few times. CDR3 bases: TGTGCCATCAGTTACATGCCCTACGAGCAGTACTTC. Amino acids: CAISYMPYEQYF. The V call is TRBV10-3, the J call TRBJ2-7; D gene uncertain. The CDR3 is made up of 12 amino acids. The germline V and J ends were trimmed by 5 bases and 2 bases, with 7 bases remaining between them. Germline loops: CDR1 ENHRY, CDR2 SYGVKD.

V usage is TRBV29-1 and J usage is TRBJ1-4; D might be TRBD1 (5 bases). V was cut by 4 bases and J by 7 bases, with 13 bases left in between. Germline lookup yields CDR1 SQVTM and CDR2 ANQGSEA. The CDR3 has 13 residues. The CDR3 coding sequence is TGCAGCGTTGCGGGGGTAATGGGTGAAAAACTGTTTTTT. Encoded protein: CSVAGVMGEKLFF.

The chain uses TRBV7-8 and TRBJ1-5; D is undetermined. Looked up from germline, CDR1 is SGHVS and CDR2 is FQNEAQ. The CDR3 has 15 amino acids. Trimming removed 5 bases from V and 7 bases from J, with 18 bases in between. This chain's CDR3 is CASSGTSAARQPQHF. CDR3 DNA: TGTGCCAGCAGCGGAACATCGGCGGCTCGGCAGCCCCAGCATTTT.

The V and J genes are TRBV4-1 and TRBJ1-2, with 7 bases aligning to TRBD1. The CDR3 is made up of 15 amino acids. Germline values: CDR1 MGHRA, CDR2 YSYEKL. V trimming: 0 bases; J trimming: 8 bases; junction bases outside the gene matches: 9. CDR3 coding DNA: TGCGCCAGCAGCCAAGATCCGACAGGGACTAGGGGCTACACCTTC. Amino acid sequence: CASSQDPTGTRGYTF.

This sequence joins TRBV29-1 and TRBJ2-7; the D is unclear. CDR1 is SQVTM and CDR2 is ANQGSEA in the germline V gene. This CDR3 has 13 amino acids. V gave up 0 bases and J gave up 10 bases, with 16 bases separating them. CDR3 region: CSVEDLWQSKQYF. The CDR3 DNA follows: TGCAGCGTTGAAGACTTGTGGCAGTCGAAACAGTACTTC.

J is TRBJ2-7 and V is TRBV27; the match to TRBD2 covers 12 bases. Per the germline V gene, CDR1 is MNHEY and CDR2 is SMNVEV (reference sequence). CDR3 length: 16 amino acids. V lost 8 bases, J lost 6 bases, and 14 bases stayed unmatched. The CDR3 DNA follows: TGTGCCAGCGGTAAACCTAGACTAGCGGGAGAAAGCGAGCAGTACTTC. Translating it yields CASGKPRLAGESEQYF.

This clone was recorded a few times. V gene TRBV27 combines with J gene TRBJ2-7; D remains unclear. Per germline, CDR1 MNHEY and CDR2 SMNVEV (reference sequence). The CDR3 has 16 residues. V was cut by 4 bases and J by 0 bases, with 16 bases left in between. The CDR3 DNA sequence: TGTGCCAGCAGTTCCCTGGCTGACGGATACTCCTACGAGCAGTACTTC. This sequence encodes CASSSLADGYSYEQYF.

The chain carries TRBV9 and TRBJ2-1; the match to TRBD2 covers 7 bases. This CDR3 comprises 15 residues. The J segment lost 6 bases and the V segment lost 0 bases, leaving 6 bases of the junction unmatched. Germline V lookup: CDR1 SGDLS, CDR2 YYNGEE. For the CDR3, the DNA is TGTGCCAGCAGCGTAGTCCCTAGCGGAAGCAATGAGCAGTTCTTC. It is translated as CASSVVPSGSNEQFF.

The table lists this clone with a few counts. The V gene is TRBV29-1, the J gene TRBJ1-1; a weak D match, TRBD1 (5 bases). Germline V gene lookup returns CDR1 SQVTM and CDR2 ANQGSEA. V was shortened by 6 bases and J by 5 bases, with 16 bases between the two germline ends. The length of the CDR3 is 13 residues. The CDR3 DNA reads as TGCAGCGTCCGGCTGGGAGGGGTGACTGAAGCTTTCTTT. Residues: CSVRLGGVTEAFF.

The chain uses TRBV29-1 and TRBJ2-2; a weak D match, TRBD1 (5 bases). Deletions cut 5 bases from V and 3 bases from J, with 10 bases between. The CDR3 is 13 amino acids. Germline V gene lookup returns CDR1 SQVTM and CDR2 ANQGSEA. The CDR3 coding sequence is TGCAGCGTTCGTAAAGGGGACACCGGGGAGCTGTTTTTT. Amino acid sequence: CSVRKGDTGELFF.

The chain links TRBV6-1 to TRBJ2-5, with 11 nucleotides matching TRBD2. This CDR3 is built from 14 residues. Germline assignment: CDR1 MNHNS and CDR2 SASEGT. Trimming removed 6 bases from V and 4 bases from J; junction bases left unmatched: 4. The CDR3 DNA reads TGTGCCAGCAGACTAGCGGGAGTCATAGAGACCCAGTACTTC. It yields the protein CASRLAGVIETQYF.

The chain employs TRBV6-6 and TRBJ2-1, with D possibly matching TRBD2 (6 bases). Per germline, CDR1 MNHNY and CDR2 SVGAGI (reference sequence). Trimming stripped 6 bases from V and 3 bases from J, with 9 bases between. The CDR3 spans 13 residues. The CDR3 sequence is CASSAGLYNEQFF. The CDR3 DNA is TGTGCCAGCAGCGCGGGACTCTACAATGAGCAGTTCTTC.

The rearrangement uses TRBV20-1 and TRBJ2-1; D is uncertain. From germline, CDR1 is DFQATT and CDR2 SNEGSKA (reference sequence). The CDR3 sequence is 10 residues long. V shed 5 bases and J shed 6 bases, with 5 bases lying between them. The CDR3 nucleotides are TGCAGTGCTTTTTTCAATGAGCAGTTCTTC. This gives the protein CSAFFNEQFF.

The J gene is TRBJ2-6, the V gene TRBV18, with a weak D call TRBD2 (5 bases). Trimming shortened V by 6 bases and J by 0 bases, and 9 bases separated the two germline ends. The germline V gene encodes CDR1 KGHSH and CDR2 LQKENI. The CDR3 has 15 residues. CDR3 region: CASSPEVSGANVLTF. The CDR3 region has the DNA TGTGCCAGCTCGCCGGAGGTCTCTGGGGCCAACGTCCTGACTTTC.

The table lists this clone with a few counts. The chain recombines TRBV4-1 with TRBJ2-3; D is ambiguous. Germline V gene sequence: CDR1 MGHRA, CDR2 YSYEKL. V was shortened by 5 bases and J by 5 bases, with 8 bases between the two germline ends. CDR3 size: 12 residues. Here the CDR3 reads CASSYPKDTQYF. The CDR3 DNA sequence: TGCGCCAGCAGCTATCCCAAAGATACGCAGTATTTT.

The genes are TRBV15 and TRBJ2-5, with D maybe TRBD1 (6 bases). The CDR3 contains 15 residues. The germline CDR1 and CDR2 sequences are LNHNV and YYDKDF (reference sequence). V was shortened by 1 base and J by 3 bases, with 12 bases between the two germline ends. The CDR3 nucleotides are TGTGCCACCAGCAGAGGCCCCTGGACAGAAGAGACCCAGTACTTC. It specifies CATSRGPWTEETQYF.

The chain carries TRBV2 and TRBJ2-3; the D is unclear. Germline V gene lookup returns CDR1 SNHLY and CDR2 FYNNEI. V was clipped by 8 bases and J by 1 base, with 13 bases between them. The CDR3 contains 14 residues. CDR3 loop: CASALGTGTDTQYF. The CDR3 region has the DNA TGTGCCAGCGCCCTAGGAACAGGCACAGATACGCAGTATTTT.

The chain is built from TRBV29-1 and TRBJ2-5; TRBD2 matches 13 bases. CDR3 length equals 14 residues. Trimming cost V 4 bases and J 5 bases; bases outside gene matches: 4. Germline V gene data show CDR1 as SQVTM and CDR2 as ANQGSEA. The CDR3 nucleotides are TGCAGCGTTGCTACTAGCGGGAGGGTGGAGACCCAGTACTTC. Protein sequence: CSVATSGRVETQYF.